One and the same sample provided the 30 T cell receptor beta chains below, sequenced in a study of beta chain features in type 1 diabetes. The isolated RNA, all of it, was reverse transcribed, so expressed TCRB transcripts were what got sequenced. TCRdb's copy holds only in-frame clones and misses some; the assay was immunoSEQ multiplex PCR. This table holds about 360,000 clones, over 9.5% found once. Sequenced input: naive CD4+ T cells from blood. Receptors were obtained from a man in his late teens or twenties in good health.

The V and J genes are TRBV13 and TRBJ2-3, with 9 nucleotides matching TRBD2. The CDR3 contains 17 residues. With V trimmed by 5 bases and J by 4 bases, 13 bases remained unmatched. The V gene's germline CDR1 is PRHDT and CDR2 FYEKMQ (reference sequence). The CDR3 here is CASSTLGAGGPPDTQYF. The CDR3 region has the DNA TGTGCCAGCAGCACCTTAGGAGCGGGAGGTCCTCCAGATACGCAGTATTTT.

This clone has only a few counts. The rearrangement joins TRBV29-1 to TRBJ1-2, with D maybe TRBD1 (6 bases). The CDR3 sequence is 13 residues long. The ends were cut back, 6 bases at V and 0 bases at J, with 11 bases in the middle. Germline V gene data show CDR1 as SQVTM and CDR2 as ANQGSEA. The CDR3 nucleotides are TGCAGCGTCAGGACAGAAGCTAACTATGGCTACACCTTC. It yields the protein CSVRTEANYGYTF.

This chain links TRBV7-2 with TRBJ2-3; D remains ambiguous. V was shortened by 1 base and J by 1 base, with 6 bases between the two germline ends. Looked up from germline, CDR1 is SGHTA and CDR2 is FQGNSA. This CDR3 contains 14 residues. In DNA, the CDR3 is TGTGCCAGCAGCTTAGACTCCCGCACAGATACGCAGTATTTT. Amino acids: CASSLDSRTDTQYF.

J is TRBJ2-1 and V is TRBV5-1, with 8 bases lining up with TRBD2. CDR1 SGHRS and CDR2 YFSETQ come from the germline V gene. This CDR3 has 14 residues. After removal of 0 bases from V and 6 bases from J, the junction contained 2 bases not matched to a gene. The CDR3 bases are TGCGCCAGCAGCTTGGTTCTAGCGGGCAATGAGCAGTTCTTC. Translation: CASSLVLAGNEQFF. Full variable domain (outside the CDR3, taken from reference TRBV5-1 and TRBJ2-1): KAGVTQTPRYLIKTRGQQVTLSCSPISGHRSVSWYQQTPGQGLQFLFEYFSETQRNKGNFPGRFSGRQFSNSRSEMNVSTLELGDSALYLCASSLVLAGNEQFFGPGTRLTVL.

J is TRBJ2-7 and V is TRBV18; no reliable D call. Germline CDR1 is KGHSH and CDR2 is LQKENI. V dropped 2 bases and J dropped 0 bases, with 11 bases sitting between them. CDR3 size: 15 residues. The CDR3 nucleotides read TGTGCCAGCTCACCAGGGCCGACGAGCTCCTACGAGCAGTACTTC. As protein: CASSPGPTSSYEQYF.

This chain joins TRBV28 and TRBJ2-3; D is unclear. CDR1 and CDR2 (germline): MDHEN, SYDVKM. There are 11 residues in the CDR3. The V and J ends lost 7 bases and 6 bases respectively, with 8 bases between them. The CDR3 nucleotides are TGTGCCAGCACCTCTTTGGATACGCAGTATTTT. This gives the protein CASTSLDTQYF.

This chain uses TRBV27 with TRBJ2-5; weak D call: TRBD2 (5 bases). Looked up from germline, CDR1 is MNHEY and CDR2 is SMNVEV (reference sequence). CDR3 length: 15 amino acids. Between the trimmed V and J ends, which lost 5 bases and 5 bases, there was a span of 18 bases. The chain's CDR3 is CASSGVRAARETQYF. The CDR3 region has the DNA TGTGCCAGCAGTGGAGTGCGGGCCGCGAGGGAGACCCAGTACTTC.

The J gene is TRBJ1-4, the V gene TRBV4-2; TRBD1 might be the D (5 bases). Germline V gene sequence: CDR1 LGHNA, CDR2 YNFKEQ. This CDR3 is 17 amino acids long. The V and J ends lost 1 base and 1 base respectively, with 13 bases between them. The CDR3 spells CASSQALQGGTNEKLFF. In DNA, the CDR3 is TGTGCCAGCAGCCAAGCTCTGCAGGGCGGAACTAATGAAAAACTGTTTTTT.

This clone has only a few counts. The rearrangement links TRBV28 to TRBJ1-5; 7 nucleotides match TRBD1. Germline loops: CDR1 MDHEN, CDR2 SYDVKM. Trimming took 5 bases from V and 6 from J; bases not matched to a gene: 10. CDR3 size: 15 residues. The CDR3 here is CASSPPDRVGQPQHF. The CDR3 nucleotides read TGTGCCAGCAGTCCACCAGACAGGGTAGGTCAGCCCCAGCATTTT.

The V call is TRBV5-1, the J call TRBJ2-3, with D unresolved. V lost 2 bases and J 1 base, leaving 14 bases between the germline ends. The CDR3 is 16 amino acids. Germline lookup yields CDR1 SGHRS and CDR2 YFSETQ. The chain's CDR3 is CASSFRLGPGTDTQYF. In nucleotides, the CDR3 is TGCGCCAGCAGCTTCCGCCTAGGTCCGGGCACAGATACGCAGTATTTT.

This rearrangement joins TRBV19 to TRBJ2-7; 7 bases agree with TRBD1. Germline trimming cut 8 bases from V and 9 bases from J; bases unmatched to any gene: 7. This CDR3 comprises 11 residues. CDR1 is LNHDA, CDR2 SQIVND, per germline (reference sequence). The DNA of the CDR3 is TGTGCCAGTCGTCGAGGGGGCACGCAGTACTTC. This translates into CASRRGGTQYF. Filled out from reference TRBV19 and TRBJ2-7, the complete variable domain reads DGGITQSPKYLFRKEGQNVTLSCEQNLNHDAMYWYRQDPGQGLRLIYYSQIVNDFQKGDIAEGYSVSREKKESFPLTVTSAQKNPTAFYLCASRRGGTQYFGPGTRLTVT.

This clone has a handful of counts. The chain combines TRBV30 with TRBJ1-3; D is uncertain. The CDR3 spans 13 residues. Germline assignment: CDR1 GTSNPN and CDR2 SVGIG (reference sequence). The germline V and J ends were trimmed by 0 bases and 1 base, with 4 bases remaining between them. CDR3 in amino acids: CAWSVQSGNTIYF. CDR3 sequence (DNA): TGTGCCTGGAGTGTACAATCTGGAAACACCATATATTTT.

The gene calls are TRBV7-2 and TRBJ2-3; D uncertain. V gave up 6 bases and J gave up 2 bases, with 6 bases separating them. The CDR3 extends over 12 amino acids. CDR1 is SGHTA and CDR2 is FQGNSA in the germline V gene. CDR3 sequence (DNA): TGTGCCAGCAGACACTACACAGATACGCAGTATTTT. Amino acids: CASRHYTDTQYF.

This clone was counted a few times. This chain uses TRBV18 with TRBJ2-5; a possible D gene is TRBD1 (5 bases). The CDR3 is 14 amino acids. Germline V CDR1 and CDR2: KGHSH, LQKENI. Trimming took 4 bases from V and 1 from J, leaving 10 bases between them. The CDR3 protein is CASSQGHSQETQYF. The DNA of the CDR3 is TGTGCCAGCTCACAAGGACATTCCCAAGAGACCCAGTACTTC.

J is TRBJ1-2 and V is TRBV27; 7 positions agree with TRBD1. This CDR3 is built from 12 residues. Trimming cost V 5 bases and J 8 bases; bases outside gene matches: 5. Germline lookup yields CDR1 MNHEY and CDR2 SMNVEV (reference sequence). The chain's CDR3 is CASSQGGRGYTF. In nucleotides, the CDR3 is TGTGCCAGCAGTCAAGGGGGCAGAGGCTACACCTTC.

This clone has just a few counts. CDR3 amino acids: CASSLVWQAYNEQFF. CDR3 DNA sequence: TGTGCCAGCAGCTTAGTATGGCAGGCGTACAATGAGCAGTTCTTC. The chain has TRBV7-2 and TRBJ2-1; D is unresolved. This CDR3 region has 15 residues. Germline V CDR1 and CDR2: SGHTA, FQGNSA. The ends were cut back, 1 base at V and 4 bases at J, with 11 bases in the middle.

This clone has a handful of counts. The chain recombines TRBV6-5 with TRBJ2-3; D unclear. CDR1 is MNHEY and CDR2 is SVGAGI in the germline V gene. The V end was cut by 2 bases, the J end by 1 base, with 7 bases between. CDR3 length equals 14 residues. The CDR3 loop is CASSYSTGTDTQYF. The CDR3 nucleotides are TGTGCCAGCAGTTACAGTACAGGCACAGATACGCAGTATTTT.

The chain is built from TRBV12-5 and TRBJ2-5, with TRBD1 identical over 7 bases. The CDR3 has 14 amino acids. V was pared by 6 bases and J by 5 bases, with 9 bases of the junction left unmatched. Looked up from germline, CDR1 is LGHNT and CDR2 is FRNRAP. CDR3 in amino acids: CASGSGSRGETQYF. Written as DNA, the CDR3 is TGTGCTAGTGGCTCGGGTTCCAGGGGGGAGACCCAGTACTTC. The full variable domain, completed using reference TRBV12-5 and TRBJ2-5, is DARVTQTPRHKVTEMGQEVTMRCQPILGHNTVFWYRQTMMQGLELLAYFRNRAPLDDSGMPKDRFSAEMPDATLATLKIQPSEPRDSAVYFCASGSGSRGETQYFGPGTRLLVL.

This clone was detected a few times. The DNA for the CDR3 is TGTGCCAGCAGCCTGCGTCTTCCACGGAGCTCCTACAATGAGCAGTTCTTC. Protein: CASSLRLPRSSYNEQFF. The chain employs TRBV11-1 and TRBJ2-1; D is ambiguous. The CDR3 consists of 17 residues. Germline loops: CDR1 SGHAT, CDR2 FQDESV (reference sequence). Trimming removed 5 bases at V and 0 bases at J, with 17 bases between.

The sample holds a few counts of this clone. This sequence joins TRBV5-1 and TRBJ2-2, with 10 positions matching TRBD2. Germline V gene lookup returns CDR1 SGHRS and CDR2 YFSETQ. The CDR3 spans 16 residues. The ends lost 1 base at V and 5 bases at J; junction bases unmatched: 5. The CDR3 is CASSLQPSGRTGELFF. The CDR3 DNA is TGCGCCAGCAGCTTGCAGCCTAGCGGGAGAACCGGGGAGCTGTTTTTT.

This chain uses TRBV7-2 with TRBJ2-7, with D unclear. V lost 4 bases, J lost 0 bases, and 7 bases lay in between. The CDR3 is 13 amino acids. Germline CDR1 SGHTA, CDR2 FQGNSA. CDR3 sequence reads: CASSSPSSYEQYF. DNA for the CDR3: TGTGCCAGCAGCTCCCCATCCTCCTACGAGCAGTACTTC.

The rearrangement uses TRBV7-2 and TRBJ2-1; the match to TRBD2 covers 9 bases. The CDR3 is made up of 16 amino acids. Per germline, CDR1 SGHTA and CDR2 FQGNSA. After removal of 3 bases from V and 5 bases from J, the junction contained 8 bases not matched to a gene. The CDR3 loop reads CASSFRSGGSHNEQFF. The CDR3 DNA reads TGTGCCAGCAGCTTTCGCAGCGGGGGGTCGCACAATGAGCAGTTCTTC.

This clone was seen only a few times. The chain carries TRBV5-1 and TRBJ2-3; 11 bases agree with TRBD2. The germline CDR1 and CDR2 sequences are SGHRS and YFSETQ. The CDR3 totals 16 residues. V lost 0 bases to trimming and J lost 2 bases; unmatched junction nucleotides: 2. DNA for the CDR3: TGCGCCAGCAGCTTGGCGACTAGCGGGGCCACAGATACGCAGTATTTT. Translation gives CASSLATSGATDTQYF.

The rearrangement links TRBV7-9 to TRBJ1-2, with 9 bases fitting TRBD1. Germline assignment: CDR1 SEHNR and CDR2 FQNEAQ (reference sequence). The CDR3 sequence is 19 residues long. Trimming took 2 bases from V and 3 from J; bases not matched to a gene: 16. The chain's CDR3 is CASSLISGTGLPGDYGYTF. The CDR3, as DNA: TGTGCCAGCAGCTTAATCTCGGGGACAGGGCTCCCTGGAGACTATGGCTACACCTTC.

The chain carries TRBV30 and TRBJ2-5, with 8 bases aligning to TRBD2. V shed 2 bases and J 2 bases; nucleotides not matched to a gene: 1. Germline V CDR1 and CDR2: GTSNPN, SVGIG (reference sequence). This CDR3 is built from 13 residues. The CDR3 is CAWSSGRQETQYF. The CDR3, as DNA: TGTGCCTGGAGTAGCGGGAGACAAGAGACCCAGTACTTC. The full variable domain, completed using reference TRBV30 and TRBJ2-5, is SQTIHQWPATLVQPVGSPLSLECTVEGTSNPNLYWYRQAAGRGLQLLFYSVGIGQISSEVPQNLSASRPQDRQFILSSKKLLLSDSGFYLCAWSSGRQETQYFGPGTRLLVL.

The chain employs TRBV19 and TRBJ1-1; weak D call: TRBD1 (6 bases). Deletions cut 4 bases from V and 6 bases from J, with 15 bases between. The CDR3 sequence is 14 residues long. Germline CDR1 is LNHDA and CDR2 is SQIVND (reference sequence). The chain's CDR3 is CASSTLSGAPEAFF. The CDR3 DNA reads TGTGCCAGTAGTACCTTATCAGGGGCCCCTGAAGCTTTCTTT.

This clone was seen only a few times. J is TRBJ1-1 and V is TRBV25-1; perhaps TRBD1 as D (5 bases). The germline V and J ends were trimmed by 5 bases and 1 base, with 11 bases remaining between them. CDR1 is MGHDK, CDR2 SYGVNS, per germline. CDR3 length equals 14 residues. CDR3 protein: CASSPRGGNTEAFF. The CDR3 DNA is TGTGCCAGCAGTCCCCGGGGGGGGAACACTGAAGCTTTCTTT.

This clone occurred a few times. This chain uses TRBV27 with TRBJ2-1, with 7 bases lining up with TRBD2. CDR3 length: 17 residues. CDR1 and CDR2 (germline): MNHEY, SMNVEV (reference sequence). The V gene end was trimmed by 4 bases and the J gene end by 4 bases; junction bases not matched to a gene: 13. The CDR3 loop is CASSSSAWAGVYNEQFF. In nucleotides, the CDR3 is TGTGCCAGCAGTTCGTCTGCTTGGGCGGGGGTTTACAATGAGCAGTTCTTC.

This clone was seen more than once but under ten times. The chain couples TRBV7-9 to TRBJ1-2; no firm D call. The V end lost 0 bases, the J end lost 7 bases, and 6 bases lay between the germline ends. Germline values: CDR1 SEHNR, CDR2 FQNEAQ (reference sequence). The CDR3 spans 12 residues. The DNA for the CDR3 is TGTGCCAGCAGCTTAGCGGAGGTTGGCTACACCTTC. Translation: CASSLAEVGYTF.

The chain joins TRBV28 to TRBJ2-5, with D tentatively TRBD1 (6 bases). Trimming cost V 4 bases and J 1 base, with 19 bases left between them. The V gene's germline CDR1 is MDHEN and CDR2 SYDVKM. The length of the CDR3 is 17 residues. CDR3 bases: TGTGCCAGCAGTTCCATCCCTCAGGACAGACTCCAAGAGACCCAGTACTTC. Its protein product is CASSSIPQDRLQETQYF.